These 26 T cell receptor beta chains came from one sample sequenced in a study of blood T cell repertoires in COVID-19 (dated by TCRdb to about 2020). The library was obtained by the immunoSEQ multiplex PCR assay. This immuneACCESS table, as held by TCRdb, lists in-frame sequences with V and J called but not all clones. Of the missing ones, under half trace to an unresolved V gene in checked studies; the others have no known cause. The sample profile shows 250,000 to 400,000 clones; about nine tenths of them were found once. 2.5% to 3.5% of the sample belongs to the ten largest clones. The sample taken for sequencing was peripheral blood. These receptors were collected from a woman aged 25-40 years with COVID-19, enrolled during active disease.

This clone has more than one count but fewer than ten. The rearrangement uses TRBV5-5 and TRBJ1-5; maybe TRBD1 (6 bases). This CDR3 has 14 amino acids. The V and J ends lost 4 bases and 3 bases respectively, with 11 bases between them. The germline V gene encodes CDR1 SGHKS and CDR2 YYEKEE (reference sequence). CDR3 sequence (DNA): TGTGCCAGCAGCGAGACAGGCCCCAATCAGCCCCAGCATTTT. This sequence encodes CASSETGPNQPQHF.

The V gene is TRBV5-1, the J gene TRBJ2-7; perhaps TRBD1 as D (6 bases). Trimming took 3 bases from V and 2 from J, leaving 12 bases between them. CDR1 is SGHRS, CDR2 YFSETQ, per germline. This CDR3 is 14 amino acids long. The CDR3 DNA follows: TGCGCCAGCAGCTATGGGACAAGAACCTACGAGCAGTACTTC. Residues: CASSYGTRTYEQYF.

Written as DNA, the CDR3 is TGTGCCAGCAGCTCGCAGGAGCAGGGGGGCTATGGCTACACCTTC. Its protein is CASSSQEQGGYGYTF. J is TRBJ1-2 and V is TRBV5-6, with 7 positions matching TRBD1. V lost 3 bases, J lost 4 bases, and 9 bases stayed unmatched. The CDR3 has 15 residues. Germline values: CDR1 SGHDT, CDR2 YYEEEE.

The chain carries TRBV28 and TRBJ1-1, with TRBD1 matching over 8 bases. The CDR3 contains 14 residues. Trimming cost V 4 bases and J 4 bases; bases outside gene matches: 5. Germline CDR1 is MDHEN and CDR2 is SYDVKM. CDR3 amino acids: CASSSQGAPTEAFF. In DNA, the CDR3 is TGTGCCAGCAGTTCCCAGGGGGCTCCCACTGAAGCTTTCTTT.

Written as DNA, the CDR3 is TGTGCCAGCAGCGCGGGGACAGGGGATTCCTACGAGCAGTACTTC. Protein product: CASSAGTGDSYEQYF. The V gene is TRBV5-5, the J gene TRBJ2-7, with 10 bases identical to TRBD1. Germline values: CDR1 SGHKS, CDR2 YYEKEE (reference sequence). The CDR3 extends over 15 amino acids. With V trimmed by 4 bases and J by 1 base, 5 bases remained unmatched.

V gene TRBV6-5 combines with J gene TRBJ1-2; 7 bases match TRBD1. The junction had 4 bases not matched to a gene; V was cut back by 6 bases and J by 0 bases. The CDR3 is made up of 14 amino acids. Germline V gene sequence: CDR1 MNHEY, CDR2 SVGAGI. The CDR3 DNA reads TGTGCCAGCAGCCCGGGACAGTCTAACTATGGCTACACCTTC. It codes for CASSPGQSNYGYTF.

The chain recombines TRBV7-3 with TRBJ2-1; TRBD1 agrees at 7 bases. Losses at the gene ends were 3 bases for V and 8 bases for J; bases not matched to a gene: 4. The length of the CDR3 is 13 residues. Germline lookup yields CDR1 SGHTA and CDR2 FQGTGA. CDR3 bases: TGTGCCAGCAGCTTGGGACAGTATGATGAGCAGTTCTTC. Translation: CASSLGQYDEQFF.

V and J are TRBV7-2 and TRBJ1-5; 9 bases line up with TRBD1. The CDR3 runs to 15 residues. J was trimmed by 5 bases and V by 2 bases; bases with no gene match: 4. CDR1 is SGHTA and CDR2 is FQGNSA in the germline V gene. CDR3 DNA sequence: TGTGCCAGCAGCTTAACGAGACAGGGGGATCAGCCCCAGCATTTT. It is translated as CASSLTRQGDQPQHF.

The genes are TRBV19 and TRBJ2-3; 9 bases line up with TRBD2. The CDR3 is 13 residues long. From germline, CDR1 is LNHDA and CDR2 SQIVND (reference sequence). V lost 6 bases, J lost 2 bases, and 0 bases stayed unmatched. The CDR3 reads CASRGLATDTQYF. CDR3 nucleotide sequence: TGTGCCAGTAGGGGACTAGCCACAGATACGCAGTATTTT.

The chain employs TRBV3-1 (or the pseudogene TRBV3-2) and TRBJ2-7, with D hard to call. Germline V CDR1 and CDR2: LGHDT, YNNKEL (reference sequence). This CDR3 spans 14 amino acids. The ends were cut back, 0 bases at V and 3 bases at J, with 9 bases in the middle. CDR3 region: CASSQDSGGYEQYF. DNA of the CDR3: TGTGCCAGCAGCCAAGATTCGGGTGGCTACGAGCAGTACTTC.

The gene calls are TRBV27 and TRBJ1-2; D gene uncertain. CDR3 size: 13 residues. With 6 bases removed from V and 6 bases from J, the gap between germline ends came to 14 bases. CDR1 and CDR2 from the germline V gene are MNHEY and SMNVEV (reference sequence). The CDR3 protein is CASRGPTRDGYTF. The CDR3 nucleotides read TGTGCCAGCAGAGGGCCTACGAGGGATGGCTACACCTTC.

V usage is TRBV5-1 and J usage is TRBJ2-7; 11 bases line up with TRBD2. The CDR3 sequence is 16 residues long. V shed 7 bases and J 0 bases; nucleotides not matched to a gene: 9. The germline V gene encodes CDR1 SGHRS and CDR2 YFSETQ. The CDR3 bases are TGCGCCAGCCGGAGGACTAGCGGGCCCAGCTCCTACGAGCAGTACTTC. Encoded protein: CASRRTSGPSSYEQYF.

The chain employs TRBV9 and TRBJ1-4; D is possibly TRBD1 (6 bases). Trimming removed 2 bases from V and 8 bases from J, with 16 bases in between. CDR1 SGDLS and CDR2 YYNGEE come from the germline V gene. The CDR3 spans 15 residues. The CDR3 DNA sequence: TGTGCCAGCAGCGTTACAGGGCTAGAGAGAGAAAAACTGTTTTTT. Translating gives CASSVTGLEREKLFF.

The V call is TRBV14, the J call TRBJ2-3, with D tentatively TRBD1 (6 bases). CDR1 and CDR2 from the germline V gene are SGHDN and FVKESK. V lost 8 bases to trimming and J lost 2 bases, with 20 bases between them. The CDR3 is 16 residues long. CDR3 in DNA: TGTGCCAGCGGACCAATCTTTACAGGGATCACAGATACGCAGTATTTT. This gives the protein CASGPIFTGITDTQYF.

This clone was counted once. The V and J genes are TRBV6-4 and TRBJ1-2; D is undetermined. Looked up from germline, CDR1 is MRHNA and CDR2 is SNTAGT. The germline V and J ends were trimmed by 3 bases and 4 bases, with 12 bases remaining between them. The CDR3 is 14 amino acids. The CDR3 protein is CASSEVGGSYGYTF. The CDR3 coding sequence is TGTGCCAGCAGTGAGGTAGGCGGATCCTATGGCTACACCTTC.

This clone was picked up a small number of times. The rearrangement joins TRBV5-1 to TRBJ2-5; D might be TRBD1 (6 bases). The V gene's germline CDR1 is SGHRS and CDR2 YFSETQ. This CDR3 comprises 13 residues. Trimming removed 2 bases from V and 4 bases from J, with 9 bases in between. CDR3 residues: CASSFAGAETQYF. Written as DNA, the CDR3 is TGCGCCAGCAGCTTTGCAGGGGCAGAGACCCAGTACTTC.

A note on this clone: Germline and junction disagree at one end, which may indicate a read error. This rearrangement joins TRBV2 to TRBJ1-1; 8 bases map to TRBD1. Germline loops: CDR1 SNHLY, CDR2 FYNNEI. The CDR3 is made up of 13 amino acids. The CDR3 DNA is TGTGCCAGCAGTCGGACAGGGAACGCTGAAGCTTTCTTT. Protein product: CASSRTGNAEAFF.

The genes are TRBV5-1 and TRBJ1-2; 7 nucleotides align to TRBD1. The junction had 6 bases not matched to a gene; V was cut back by 4 bases and J by 6 bases. CDR1 is SGHRS, CDR2 YFSETQ, per germline. This CDR3 comprises 13 residues. The CDR3 is CASSAEGANGYTF. In nucleotides, the CDR3 is TGCGCCAGCAGCGCCGAGGGGGCCAATGGCTACACCTTC.

The genes are TRBV6-2 or TRBV6-3 and TRBJ1-2, with a tentative D call TRBD1 (5 bases). V was cut by 0 bases and J by 0 bases, with 8 bases left in between. The CDR3 consists of 15 residues. From germline, CDR1 is MNHEY and CDR2 SVGEGT. CDR3 sequence: CASSYSTETNYGYTF. DNA of the CDR3: TGTGCCAGCAGTTACTCGACAGAAACTAACTATGGCTACACCTTC.

The V gene is TRBV5-6, the J gene TRBJ2-2; 7 nucleotides match TRBD1. This CDR3 has 15 amino acids. The germline V gene encodes CDR1 SGHDT and CDR2 YYEEEE. Germline trimming cut 1 base from V and 2 bases from J; bases unmatched to any gene: 2. The CDR3: CASSLRDRNTGELFF. The CDR3 nucleotides read TGTGCCAGCAGCTTGCGGGACAGAAACACCGGGGAGCTGTTTTTT. Complete variable domain (other parts from reference TRBV5-6 and TRBJ2-2): DAGVTQSPTHLIKTRGQQVTLRCSPKSGHDTVSWYQQALGQGPQFIFQYYEEEERQRGNFPDRFSGHQFPNYSSELNVNALLLGDSALYLCASSLRDRNTGELFFGEGSRLTVL.

The chain is built from TRBV5-1 and TRBJ2-1; TRBD2 agrees at 10 bases. The CDR3 has 15 residues. The trim removed 3 bases at V and 10 bases at J, leaving 10 bases unmatched. Germline-derived CDR1 and CDR2 are SGHRS and YFSETQ. The CDR3 protein is CASSSAGGPGGEQFF. The CDR3 coding sequence is TGCGCCAGCAGCTCAGCGGGAGGGCCGGGGGGCGAGCAGTTCTTC.

The V gene is TRBV12-3 or TRBV12-4, the J gene TRBJ2-4; D remains unclear. With 5 bases removed from V and 4 bases from J, the gap between germline ends came to 3 bases. The CDR3 runs 11 residues. CDR3 loop: CASSLKNIQYF. CDR3 bases: TGTGCCAGCAGTCTTAAAAACATTCAGTACTTC.

The V gene is TRBV7-3, the J gene TRBJ2-4, with 15 nucleotides matching TRBD2. From germline, CDR1 is SGHTA and CDR2 FQGTGA. V was pared by 3 bases and J by 1 base, with 10 bases of the junction left unmatched. The CDR3 is made up of 20 amino acids. The CDR3 region is CASSFEPGLAGGGAKNIQYF. The CDR3 DNA sequence: TGTGCCAGCAGCTTCGAACCCGGACTAGCGGGAGGGGGGGCCAAAAACATTCAGTACTTC. The variable domain in full, completed from reference TRBV7-3 and TRBJ2-4, reads GAGVSQTPSNKVTEKGKYVELRCDPISGHTALYWYRQSLGQGPEFLIYFQGTGAADDSGLPNDRFFAVRPEGSVSTLKIQRTERGDSAVYLCASSFEPGLAGGGAKNIQYFGAGTRLSVL.

The rearrangement links TRBV9 to TRBJ2-1; D perhaps matches TRBD1 (5 bases). The V end was cut by 4 bases, the J end by 7 bases, with 9 bases between. The CDR3 runs 12 residues. CDR1 SGDLS and CDR2 YYNGEE come from the germline V gene. This CDR3 is CASSLRDNEQFF. In nucleotides, the CDR3 is TGTGCCAGCAGCCTCAGGGATAATGAGCAGTTCTTC.

The chain couples TRBV9 to TRBJ1-3; 7 nucleotides match TRBD1. This CDR3 has 14 amino acids. After removal of 2 bases from V and 7 bases from J, the junction contained 6 bases not matched to a gene. Germline CDR1 reads SGDLS; CDR2 reads YYNGEE. In DNA form, the CDR3 reads TGTGCCAGCAGCGTGACAGGGCCGGGCAACACCATATATTTT. Translation: CASSVTGPGNTIYF. The full variable domain, completed using reference TRBV9 and TRBJ1-3, is DSGVTQTPKHLITATGQRVTLRCSPRSGDLSVYWYQQSLDQGLQFLIQYYNGEERAKGNILERFSAQQFPDLHSELNLSSLELGDSALYFCASSVTGPGNTIYFGEGSWLTVV.

This clone was seen once. The genes are TRBV10-3 and TRBJ1-1; D gene uncertain. CDR3 size: 13 residues. In germline, CDR1 is ENHRY, CDR2 SYGVKD. V was cut by 4 bases and J by 5 bases, with 11 bases left in between. The CDR3 here is CAISVGVGTEAFF. The DNA of the CDR3 is TGTGCCATCAGTGTGGGAGTGGGGACTGAAGCTTTCTTT.